This T cell receptor beta chain is drawn from a study of blood T cell repertoires in COVID-19. As for the study in general: Sample material is recorded as cDNA or gDNA derived from T cells, B-cell-depleted T cells, or PBMCs.

The ends were cut back, 2 bases at V and 13 bases at J, with 6 bases in the middle. CDR3 length equals 10 residues. CDR1 and CDR2 from the germline V gene are MNHNS and SASEGT. This clone occurred once. This table comes from immunoSEQ multiplex PCR, and its TCRdb copy is limited to in-frame clones, with some not included. The sample holds about 200,000 clones, roughly 80% seen once. The receptor's source is a woman of 80 years or more with acute or convalescent COVID-19. The chain carries TRBV6-1 and TRBJ2-1; D perhaps matches TRBD1 (5 bases). The specimen was peripheral blood. The CDR3 here is CASSEQGQFF. DNA of the CDR3: TGTGCCAGCAGTGAACAGGGACAGTTCTTC.